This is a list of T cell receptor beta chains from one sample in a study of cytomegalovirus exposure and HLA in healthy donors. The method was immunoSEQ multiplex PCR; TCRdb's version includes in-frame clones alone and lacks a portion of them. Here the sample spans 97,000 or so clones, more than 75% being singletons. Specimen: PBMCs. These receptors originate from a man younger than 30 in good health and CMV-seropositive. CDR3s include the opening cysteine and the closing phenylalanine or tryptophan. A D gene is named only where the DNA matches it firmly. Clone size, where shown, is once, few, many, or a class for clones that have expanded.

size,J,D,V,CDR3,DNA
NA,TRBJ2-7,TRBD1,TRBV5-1,CASSSATGLGYEQYF,TGCGCCAGCAGCTCAGCGACAGGGTTAGGGTACGAGCAGTACTTC
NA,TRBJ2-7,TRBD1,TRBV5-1,CASSEGQGASYEQYF,TGCGCCAGCAGCGAGGGACAGGGAGCCTCCTACGAGCAGTACTTC
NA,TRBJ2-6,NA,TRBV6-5,CASRDISGANVLTF,TGTGCCAGCCGAGACATCTCTGGGGCCAACGTCCTGACTTTC
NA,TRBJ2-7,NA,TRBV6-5,CASSSAGAVDEQYF,TGTGCCAGCAGTAGCGCGGGGGCCGTCGACGAGCAGTACTTC
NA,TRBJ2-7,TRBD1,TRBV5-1,CASSLDRGVWYEQYF,TGCGCCAGCAGCTTGGACAGGGGGGTTTGGTACGAGCAGTACTTC
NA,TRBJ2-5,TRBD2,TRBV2,CASSARTSGRDLRETQYF,TGTGCCAGCAGCGCCCGGACTAGCGGGAGGGATCTCCGAGAGACCCAGTACTTC
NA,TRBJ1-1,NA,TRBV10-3,CAINHDRNTEAFF,TGTGCCATCAACCACGACAGGAACACTGAAGCTTTCTTT
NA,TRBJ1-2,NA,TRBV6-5,CASSYSPGITNYGYTF,TGTGCCAGCAGTTACTCGCCAGGGATAACTAACTATGGCTACACCTTC
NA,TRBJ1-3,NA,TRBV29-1,CSVEFQNSGNTIYF,TGCAGCGTTGAATTTCAGAACTCTGGAAACACCATATATTTT
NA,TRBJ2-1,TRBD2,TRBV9,CASSPRGTSGREDEQFF,TGTGCCAGCAGCCCCAGGGGGACTAGCGGGAGGGAGGATGAGCAGTTCTTC
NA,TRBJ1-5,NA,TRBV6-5,CASSQTQAGNQPQHF,TGTGCCAGCAGCCAAACACAGGCCGGCAATCAGCCCCAGCATTTT
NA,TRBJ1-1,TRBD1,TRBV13,CASRPTGTGILEAFF,TGTGCCAGCAGGCCAACCGGGACAGGGATCCTTGAAGCTTTCTTT
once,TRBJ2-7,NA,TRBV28,CASSFGGHLYEQYF,TGTGCCAGCAGTTTTGGCGGGCACCTGTACGAGCAGTACTTC
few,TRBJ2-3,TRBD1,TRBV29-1,CSVEQDREVDTQYF,TGCAGCGTTGAGCAGGACAGGGAGGTAGATACGCAGTATTTT
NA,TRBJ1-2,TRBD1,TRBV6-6,CASRYGTGGNYGYTF,TGTGCCAGCAGATATGGGACAGGGGGAAACTATGGCTACACCTTC
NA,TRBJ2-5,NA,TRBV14,CASSQVQGLETQYF,TGTGCCAGCAGCCAAGTTCAGGGCTTAGAGACCCAGTACTTC
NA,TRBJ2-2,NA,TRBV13,CASSGPGTSNTGELFF,TGTGCCAGCAGCGGTCCGGGGACATCGAACACCGGGGAGCTGTTTTTT
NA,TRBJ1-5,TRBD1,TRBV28,CASSYGTGVVQPQHF,TGTGCCAGCAGTTACGGGACAGGGGTTGTTCAGCCCCAGCATTTT
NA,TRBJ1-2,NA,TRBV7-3,CASSLAGGDGYTF,TGTGCCAGCAGCCTCGCGGGGGGGGATGGCTACACCTTC
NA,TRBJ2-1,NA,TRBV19,CASSIKGVDYNEQFF,TGTGCCAGTAGTATCAAGGGGGTCGACTATAATGAGCAGTTCTTC
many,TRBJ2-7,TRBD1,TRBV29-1,CSVDGTGYEQYF,TGCAGCGTAGACGGGACAGGGTACGAGCAGTACTTC
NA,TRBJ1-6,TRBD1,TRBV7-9,CASSPSSRQGSYSPLHF,TGTGCCAGCAGCCCCTCCTCACGACAGGGGAGTTATTCACCCCTCCACTTT
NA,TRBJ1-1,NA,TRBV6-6,CASSGISEAFF,TGTGCCAGCAGCGGGATTTCCGAAGCTTTCTTT
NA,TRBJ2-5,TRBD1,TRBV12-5,CARNLISPPPWDSPKVQETQYF,TGTGCTAGGAACCTAATTTCGCCGCCGCCCTGGGACAGCCCGAAAGTCCAAGAGACCCAGTACTTC